The present T cell receptor (beta chain) was sequenced within a study of T cells in Graves' hyperthyroidism and ophthalmopathy. This clonotype has ten or more counts. V was cut by 1 base and J by 5 bases, with 8 bases left in between. The CDR3 runs to 13 residues. Germline loops: CDR1 SNHLY, CDR2 FYNNEI. From RNA transcripts, TCR beta CDR3 regions were amplified. In the first-round RT-PCR of the TCR CDR3, the HTBI primer set was used. TCRdb passed the multiplex PCR reads through MiXCR, listing each CDR3 protein once. The sample has some 370,000 distinct CDR3 sequences; roughly a sixth are singletons. Aged 18 to 65, the patients had hyperthyroidism that was newly diagnosed and had lasted under 2 months.

Sequencing was done on a sample of blood. This receptor was identified in a woman aged 30 to 39 with Graves' hyperthyroidism that later progressed to Graves' ophthalmopathy. V is TRBV2 and J is TRBJ2-5; either TRBD1 or TRBD2 may supply D (6 bases each). CDR3 sequence: CASSEGGAETQYF. CDR3 nucleotides: TGTGCCAGCAGTGAAGGGGGGGCCGAGACCCAGTACTTC.